The rows below give T cell receptor beta chains drawn from one sample of a study of cytomegalovirus exposure and HLA in healthy donors. Assay: immunoSEQ multiplex PCR; the TCRdb copy retains only in-frame clones and omits some. This sample has about 97,000 clones, with around 96% found just once. The sample was PBMCs. The receptors were sampled from a young woman in good health and CMV-seronegative. The CDR3 runs from the conserved cysteine through the conserved F or W. A D gene is named only where the DNA matches it firmly.

V,J,D,DNA,CDR3
TRBV6-1,TRBJ2-1,TRBD2,TGTGCCAGCAGTGAACCGGGACTAGCGCGGATTAATGAGCAGTTCTTC,CASSEPGLARINEQFF
TRBV5-1,TRBJ2-5,NA,TGCGCCAGCAGCTTGGTCGGACAGTTCCAAGAGACCCAGTACTTC,CASSLVGQFQETQYF
TRBV18,TRBJ2-1,NA,TGTGCCAGCTCACCACCGAGGCAGAGCTCCTACAATGAGCAGTTCTTC,CASSPPRQSSYNEQFF
TRBV9,TRBJ1-2,NA,TGTGCCAGCAGCGTCAAGTGGGGGCGCTCCTATGGCTACACCTTC,CASSVKWGRSYGYTF
TRBV7-2,TRBJ2-3,NA,TGTGCCAGCAGACCCCCGGGGGATACGCAGTATTTT,CASRPPGDTQYF
TRBV2,TRBJ2-1,NA,TGTGCCAGCACAGGGGCCCGAGTCAATGAGCAGTTCTTC,CASTGARVNEQFF
TRBV14,TRBJ2-7,NA,TGTGCCAGCAGACACTACCCGAGCGATACCTACGAGCAGTACTTC,CASRHYPSDTYEQYF
TRBV7-9,TRBJ2-7,TRBD1,TGTGCCAGCAGCGCCCCCCACGGGACAGGGTACTACGAGCAGTACTTC,CASSAPHGTGYYEQYF
TRBV5-6,TRBJ2-5,TRBD2,TGTGCCAGCAGCTTGGCCCGGGGGGGAAGAGAGACCCAGTACTTC,CASSLARGGRETQYF
TRBV29-1,TRBJ1-2,NA,TGCAGCGTTGAAGACCACCAGATGTCTAGTGGCTACACCTTC,CSVEDHQMSSGYTF
TRBV27,TRBJ2-5,TRBD1,TGTGCCAGCAGCCGACAGGGGATTCAGGAGACCCAGTACTTC,CASSRQGIQETQYF